Listed here are 28 T cell receptor beta chains from one sample, sequenced in a study of blood T cell repertoires in COVID-19. The repertoire was sequenced with immunoSEQ multiplex PCR; TCRdb's copy has only in-frame clones and lacks some. Among tens of thousands of clones listed, about 81% were seen once. The specimen was peripheral blood. The receptors originated from a human donor in a cohort sampled during active COVID-19.

The J gene is TRBJ1-1, the V gene TRBV13; D perhaps matches TRBD1 (6 bases). Germline assignment: CDR1 PRHDT and CDR2 FYEKMQ (reference sequence). Trimming stripped 6 bases from V and 0 bases from J, with 14 bases between. The length of the CDR3 is 15 residues. CDR3 residues: CASRPRGGLNTEAFF. In DNA, the CDR3 is TGTGCCAGCAGACCCCGGGGGGGGCTGAACACTGAAGCTTTCTTT. Full variable domain (remainder filled in from reference TRBV13 and TRBJ1-1): AAGVIQSPRHLIKEKRETATLKCYPIPRHDTVYWYQQGPGQDPQFLISFYEKMQSDKGSIPDRFSAQQFSDYHSELNMSSLELGDSALYFCASRPRGGLNTEAFFGQGTRLTVV.

The chain couples TRBV10-2 to TRBJ2-7; D unclear. The germline V gene has CDR1 WSHSY and CDR2 SAAADI. V gave up 2 bases and J gave up 5 bases, with 7 bases separating them. The CDR3 length is 12 residues. The CDR3 loop is CASSERVNEQYF. The CDR3 DNA sequence: TGCGCCAGCAGTGAGCGGGTGAACGAGCAGTACTTC.

This clone was seen just once. The V and J genes are TRBV7-2 and TRBJ2-7; D gene ambiguous. The CDR3 loop spans 11 amino acids. Germline V gene sequence: CDR1 SGHTA, CDR2 FQGNSA. Trimming shortened V by 2 bases and J by 4 bases, and 3 bases separated the two germline ends. The CDR3 coding sequence is TGTGCCAGCAGCTTACGGTACGAGCAGTACTTC. Amino acid sequence: CASSLRYEQYF.

This chain joins TRBV5-6 and TRBJ1-6, with a weak D call TRBD1 (6 bases). The length of the CDR3 is 15 residues. Germline-derived CDR1 and CDR2 are SGHDT and YYEEEE. V was clipped by 0 bases and J by 9 bases, with 13 bases between them. The CDR3 coding sequence is TGTGCCAGCAGCTTGGAGCCAGGGGTGGGTTCACCCCTCCACTTT. It is translated as CASSLEPGVGSPLHF.

J is TRBJ2-1 and V is TRBV28; TRBD2 agrees at 9 bases. CDR1 is MDHEN and CDR2 is SYDVKM in the germline V gene. The CDR3 covers 16 residues. V trimming: 6 bases; J trimming: 4 bases; junction bases outside the gene matches: 10. CDR3 coding DNA: TGTGCCAGCAGGATAAGCCTAGCGGGACCATACAATGAGCAGTTCTTC. Protein product: CASRISLAGPYNEQFF.

This sequence joins TRBV10-3 and TRBJ1-5; a possible D gene is TRBD1 (5 bases). Germline V gene lookup returns CDR1 ENHRY and CDR2 SYGVKD. The CDR3 extends over 13 amino acids. V dropped 3 bases and J dropped 6 bases, with 9 bases sitting between them. CDR3 DNA: TGTGCCATCAGTGACCCGGGGGGTCAGCCCCAGCATTTT. This translates into CAISDPGGQPQHF.

V is TRBV11-2 and J is TRBJ1-1; no definite D call. V was cut by 5 bases and J by 7 bases, with 11 bases left in between. This CDR3 region has 12 residues. The germline gives CDR1 SGHAT, CDR2 FQNNGV. CDR3 amino acids: CASSPLRDEAFF. Here the CDR3 DNA reads TGTGCCAGCAGCCCCTTGCGGGATGAAGCTTTCTTT.

The gene calls are TRBV28 and TRBJ2-3, with 9 bases identical to TRBD1. Trimming took 5 bases from V and 4 from J; bases not matched to a gene: 10. The CDR3 consists of 16 residues. Germline V gene sequence: CDR1 MDHEN, CDR2 SYDVKM. The CDR3 sequence is CASSLAWDREADTQYF. The CDR3 DNA reads TGTGCCAGCAGTCTGGCATGGGACAGGGAAGCAGATACGCAGTATTTT.

The gene calls are TRBV3-1 (or the pseudogene TRBV3-2) and TRBJ2-7; 13 nucleotides align to TRBD2. The CDR3 length is 16 residues. Germline CDR1 LGHDT, CDR2 YNNKEL (reference sequence). Trimming took 4 bases from V and 6 from J; bases not matched to a gene: 9. The CDR3 reads CASSPPILAGGPEQYF. Written as DNA, the CDR3 is TGTGCCAGCAGCCCGCCCATACTAGCGGGAGGGCCCGAGCAGTACTTC.

Here the CDR3 reads CASTMGLGTTAREKLFF. The CDR3 coding sequence is TGTGCCAGTACCATGGGCCTCGGGACTACAGCGAGGGAAAAACTGTTTTTT. The chain is built from TRBV19 and TRBJ1-4; tentatively, D is TRBD1 (5 bases). The CDR3 contains 17 residues. The V end lost 7 bases, the J end lost 8 bases, and 26 bases lay between the germline ends. Germline V gives CDR1 LNHDA, CDR2 SQIVND (reference sequence).

This chain uses TRBV5-1 with TRBJ1-2, with D possibly TRBD1 on 5 matching bases. CDR3 length: 13 amino acids. Germline V CDR1 and CDR2: SGHRS, YFSETQ. V lost 1 base, J lost 4 bases, and 8 bases lay in between. The CDR3 sequence: CASSLHQGYGYTF. In DNA form, the CDR3 reads TGCGCCAGCAGCTTGCACCAGGGCTATGGCTACACCTTC.

This clone was detected a few times. This chain links TRBV7-2 with TRBJ1-2; TRBD1 matches 9 bases. CDR1 is SGHTA, CDR2 FQGNSA, per germline. J gave up 8 bases and V 5 bases, and 18 bases lay outside the gene matches. CDR3 length: 17 residues. Written as DNA, the CDR3 is TGTGCCAGCAGCCGCCCGGGACAGGGTTTATCTTCTGTGGGCTACACCTTC. As protein: CASSRPGQGLSSVGYTF.

This clone showed up just once. V is TRBV2 and J is TRBJ1-1; possibly TRBD1 for D (6 bases). The CDR3 has 16 residues. The ends were cut back, 5 bases at V and 0 bases at J, with 16 bases in the middle. In germline, CDR1 is SNHLY, CDR2 FYNNEI. CDR3 DNA: TGTGCCAGCAGTCAGGGGACACCGGTTATGAACACTGAAGCTTTCTTT. It translates to CASSQGTPVMNTEAFF.

The chain is built from TRBV27 and TRBJ2-7; weak D call: TRBD2 (6 bases). V lost 4 bases and J 5 bases, leaving 24 bases between the germline ends. CDR1 is MNHEY and CDR2 is SMNVEV in the germline V gene (reference sequence). This CDR3 has 17 amino acids. CDR3 in amino acids: CASSSEWDERGSDEQYF. The CDR3 DNA is TGTGCCAGCAGTTCTGAATGGGACGAACGGGGGTCGGACGAGCAGTACTTC.

The chain uses TRBV5-4 and TRBJ2-7; 7 nucleotides match TRBD1. This CDR3 has 13 amino acids. The trim removed 4 bases at V and 3 bases at J, leaving 4 bases unmatched. In germline, CDR1 is SGHNT, CDR2 YYREEE (reference sequence). The CDR3: CASSQGQFYEQYF. CDR3 DNA: TGTGCCAGCAGCCAGGGACAGTTCTACGAGCAGTACTTC.

V usage is TRBV7-2 and J usage is TRBJ2-1, with TRBD1 identical over 8 bases. CDR3 size: 15 residues. Germline loops: CDR1 SGHTA, CDR2 FQGNSA. V trimming: 5 bases; J trimming: 2 bases; junction bases outside the gene matches: 5. CDR3 region: CASSDRDRTYNEQFF. The CDR3 DNA is TGTGCCAGCAGCGACCGGGACAGGACCTACAATGAGCAGTTCTTC.

This chain joins TRBV7-9 and TRBJ2-5; 7 nucleotides agree with TRBD1. This CDR3 spans 14 amino acids. The germline CDR1 and CDR2 sequences are SEHNR and FQNEAQ (reference sequence). With 4 bases clipped from V and 4 bases from J, the junction kept 6 bases outside the gene matches. The CDR3 spells CASSSWDSSETQYF. Written as DNA, the CDR3 is TGTGCCAGCAGCTCGTGGGACAGTTCAGAGACCCAGTACTTC.

This sequence joins TRBV5-1 and TRBJ2-7, with 8 bases matching TRBD2. The V segment lost 4 bases and the J segment 5 bases; nucleotides outside the gene matches: 11. The germline CDR1 and CDR2 sequences are SGHRS and YFSETQ. The CDR3 length is 15 residues. CDR3 DNA sequence: TGCGCCAGCAGCGTAAGCGGGAGAGGAATCGACGAGCAGTACTTC. Encoded protein: CASSVSGRGIDEQYF.

The V gene is TRBV18, the J gene TRBJ1-5, with TRBD1 matching over 7 bases. J lost 5 bases, V lost 5 bases, and 3 bases had no gene match. The CDR3 loop spans 13 amino acids. Germline V CDR1 and CDR2: KGHSH, LQKENI. The chain's CDR3 is CASSTDRDQPQHF. The DNA of the CDR3 is TGTGCCAGCTCAACTGACAGGGATCAGCCCCAGCATTTT.

In its sample, this clone was seen a few times. This chain joins TRBV18 and TRBJ2-2; TRBD2 matches 10 bases. V lost 8 bases and J lost 2; bases outside the gene matches: 5. Germline loops: CDR1 KGHSH, CDR2 LQKENI. The CDR3 is made up of 15 amino acids. The CDR3: CASGLAGANTGELFF. DNA for the CDR3: TGTGCCAGCGGCCTAGCGGGGGCCAACACCGGGGAGCTGTTTTTT.

The chain recombines TRBV6-2 or TRBV6-3 with TRBJ2-7; the match to TRBD2 covers 9 bases. The length of the CDR3 is 18 residues. Germline V gene sequence: CDR1 MNHEY, CDR2 SVGEGT. V was clipped by 7 bases and J by 2 bases; unmatched bases: 18. The CDR3 DNA is TGTGCCAGCACCCCAGGGTTAGCGGGAGAGGCCCTTACCTACGAGCAGTACTTC. This encodes CASTPGLAGEALTYEQYF.

With regard to this clone: The sample contains more than one DNA sequence encoding this CDR3. This chain joins TRBV9 and TRBJ1-5, with D possibly matching TRBD1 (5 bases). This CDR3 spans 12 amino acids. V was shortened by 3 bases and J by 4 bases, with 5 bases between the two germline ends. Germline CDR1 is SGDLS and CDR2 is YYNGEE. The CDR3 coding sequence is TGTGCCAGCAGCGCAGGGAATCAGCCCCAGCATTTT. Its translation is CASSAGNQPQHF.

The sample holds a few counts of this clone. The chain couples TRBV4-1 to TRBJ1-2; a weak D match, TRBD1 (5 bases). V was shortened by 2 bases and J by 5 bases, with 21 bases between the two germline ends. The germline gives CDR1 MGHRA, CDR2 YSYEKL. CDR3 length equals 17 residues. In nucleotides, the CDR3 is TGCGCCAGCAGCCAAACACCAACAGGACCGACCCTGTATGGCTACACCTTC. It translates to CASSQTPTGPTLYGYTF.

This clone appeared a single time. CDR3 coding DNA: TGTGCCAGCAGTTGGCGGGGGGGACGAGAGACCCAGTACTTC. Translating gives CASSWRGGRETQYF. V and J are TRBV27 and TRBJ2-5; the match to TRBD2 covers 9 bases. V lost 4 bases to trimming and J lost 4 bases; unmatched junction nucleotides: 4. Per the germline V gene, CDR1 is MNHEY and CDR2 is SMNVEV (reference sequence). The CDR3 spans 14 residues.

The chain has TRBV7-2 and TRBJ2-7, with 7 positions matching TRBD1. The CDR3 totals 16 residues. The V segment lost 4 bases and the J segment 2 bases; nucleotides outside the gene matches: 11. Per germline, CDR1 SGHTA and CDR2 FQGNSA. The CDR3 sequence is CASSYLDRDPTYEQYF. CDR3 coding DNA: TGTGCCAGCAGCTACCTCGACAGGGACCCTACCTACGAGCAGTACTTC.

This sequence joins TRBV4-3 and TRBJ2-7, with D possibly being TRBD1 (5 bases). V was pared by 0 bases and J by 3 bases, with 12 bases between. CDR3 size: 15 residues. Germline assignment: CDR1 LGHNA and CDR2 YSLEER. CDR3 protein: CASSQESQGLYEQYF. CDR3 coding DNA: TGCGCCAGCAGCCAAGAGAGTCAGGGTCTCTACGAGCAGTACTTC.

The chain carries TRBV28 and TRBJ1-2; 7 bases are shared with TRBD1. V shed 3 bases, J shed 3 bases, and the junction held 4 bases outside the gene matches. This CDR3 is built from 14 residues. Germline V gene lookup returns CDR1 MDHEN and CDR2 SYDVKM. Here the CDR3 reads CASSFRGTDYGYTF. CDR3 nucleotide sequence: TGTGCCAGCAGTTTCCGAGGGACAGACTATGGCTACACCTTC.

Here the CDR3 reads CASNFRGWGTDTQYF. In DNA form, the CDR3 reads TGTGCCAGCAATTTTCGGGGATGGGGAACAGATACGCAGTATTTT. V is TRBV2 and J is TRBJ2-3; D may be TRBD2 (5 bases). This CDR3 comprises 15 residues. CDR1 is SNHLY, CDR2 FYNNEI, per germline. The V and J ends lost 7 bases and 3 bases respectively, with 17 bases between them.